This passage covers 30 T cell receptor beta chains from one sample sequenced in a study of T cell repertoires in cytomegalovirus infection. TCRdb re-derived calls from the reads in MiXCR, one entry per CDR3 protein. The repertoire holds about 57,000 distinct CDR3 sequences, with 20% to 25% as singletons. What these receptors recognize is not known. This sample comprised CD8+ T cells from cultured PBMCs, obtained from culture after CMV antigen stimulation. These receptors were collected from a human donor in good health (CMV status not recorded). Some clones in this sample may be carry-over from other donors' samples.

This clonotype came up once. The chain has TRBV6-1 and TRBJ1-2; possible D gene TRBD1, 6 bases. V lost 8 bases, J lost 5 bases, and 21 bases lay in between. This CDR3 contains 15 residues. Germline values: CDR1 MNHNS, CDR2 SASEGT. CDR3 in amino acids: CASPPEGRGFYGYTF. The CDR3 DNA sequence: TGTGCCAGCCCCCCGGAGGGCAGGGGATTTTATGGCTACACCTTC.

The chain recombines TRBV7-9 with TRBJ1-6, with D possibly matching TRBD1 (6 bases). The germline V gene has CDR1 SEHNR and CDR2 FQNEAQ (reference sequence). The CDR3 is 17 amino acids. V dropped 3 bases and J dropped 3 bases, with 15 bases sitting between them. The CDR3 loop reads CASSFYRVSRYNSPLHF. The CDR3 DNA reads as TGTGCCAGCAGCTTTTACAGGGTCTCCCGCTATAATTCACCCCTCCACTTT. Full variable domain (remainder filled in from reference TRBV7-9 and TRBJ1-6): DTGVSQNPRHKITKRGQNVTFRCDPISEHNRLYWYRQTLGQGPEFLTYFQNEAQLEKSRLLSDRFSAERPKGSFSTLEIQRTEQGDSAMYLCASSFYRVSRYNSPLHFGNGTRLTVT.

This clonotype has just a few counts. V gene TRBV20-1 combines with J gene TRBJ1-4; D is ambiguous. Germline CDR1 and CDR2: DFQATT and SNEGSKA (reference sequence). The CDR3 covers 13 residues. V lost 1 base and J lost 8, with 11 bases in between. The CDR3 nucleotides are TGCAGTGCTAGAGTACAGCCGAGGGAAAAACTGTTTTTT. As protein: CSARVQPREKLFF.

This clonotype has only a few counts. The gene calls are TRBV6-6 and TRBJ2-2; D unclear. The germline V and J ends were trimmed by 10 bases and 7 bases, with 7 bases remaining between them. The germline V gene encodes CDR1 MNHNY and CDR2 SVGAGI (reference sequence). CDR3 size: 10 residues. The CDR3 here is CANYDGELFF. The CDR3, as DNA: TGTGCCAACTACGACGGGGAGCTGTTTTTT.

This clonotype has a handful of counts. This chain connects TRBV6-2 or TRBV6-3 to TRBJ2-1; 9 bases match TRBD1. CDR3 length: 15 residues. After removal of 2 bases from V and 2 bases from J, the junction contained 1 base not matched to a gene. From germline, CDR1 is MNHEY and CDR2 SVGEGT. The DNA for the CDR3 is TGTGCCAGCAGTTACCGGGACAGGGCCTACAATGAGCAGTTCTTC. This gives the protein CASSYRDRAYNEQFF.

The J gene is TRBJ1-2, the V gene TRBV14; TRBD1 matches at 8 bases. This CDR3 spans 15 amino acids. With 3 bases clipped from V and 1 base from J, the junction kept 4 bases outside the gene matches. The germline CDR1 and CDR2 sequences are SGHDN and FVKESK. CDR3 protein: CASSHPGQGNYGYTF. Written as DNA, the CDR3 is TGTGCCAGCAGCCACCCAGGACAGGGTAACTATGGCTACACCTTC.

This clonotype was detected a few times. CDR3: CASSPDRGPNSPLHF. The CDR3 DNA is TGCGCCAGCAGCCCGGACAGGGGGCCTAATTCACCCCTCCACTTT. This rearrangement joins TRBV4-3 to TRBJ1-6, with 11 bases identical to TRBD1. V gave up 4 bases and J gave up 6 bases; unmatched junction bases: 2. CDR3 length: 15 amino acids. The germline gives CDR1 LGHNA, CDR2 YSLEER.

This clonotype was seen ten or more times. This rearrangement joins TRBV7-9 to TRBJ1-2; maybe TRBD1 (5 bases). Trimming left V 3 bases short and J 8 bases short, with 10 bases between. Germline V gene sequence: CDR1 SEHNR, CDR2 FQNEAQ (reference sequence). This CDR3 region has 12 residues. CDR3 nucleotides: TGTGCCAGCAGCTTGGCGGGGCCCGGCTACACCTTC. Amino acid sequence: CASSLAGPGYTF.

This chain uses TRBV7-6 with TRBJ2-1, with D perhaps TRBD2 (6 bases). Germline V lookup: CDR1 SGHVS, CDR2 FNYEAQ. Between the trimmed V and J ends, which lost 0 bases and 4 bases, there was a span of 16 bases. CDR3 size: 17 residues. The CDR3 nucleotides read TGTGCCAGCAGCTTAGCGCGGCGGGGCCCAAAGTACAATGAGCAGTTCTTC. Amino acids: CASSLARRGPKYNEQFF.

In this sample, this clonotype turned up a few times. The junction does not match germline at one end; this may be a read error. The chain couples TRBV6-1 to TRBJ1-2, with D possibly being TRBD1 (6 bases). Germline CDR1 MNHNS, CDR2 SASEGT. The CDR3 runs to 10 residues. The CDR3 nucleotides are TGTGCCAGCAGTTCTCGGACAGCAGTCTTC. Its protein is CASSSRTAVF.

This rearrangement joins TRBV6-5 to TRBJ1-4; TRBD1 matches at 9 bases. This CDR3 is built from 14 residues. Germline V lookup: CDR1 MNHEY, CDR2 SVGAGI. With V trimmed by 5 bases and J by 5 bases, 3 bases remained unmatched. In DNA form, the CDR3 reads TGTGCCAGCAGTAATACAGGGGGCAATGAAAAACTGTTTTTT. As protein: CASSNTGGNEKLFF.

V and J are TRBV4-1 and TRBJ2-7; perhaps D is TRBD1 or TRBD2 (6 bases each). This CDR3 is 16 amino acids long. Germline assignment: CDR1 MGHRA and CDR2 YSYEKL. Trimming left V 1 base short and J 1 base short, with 14 bases between. CDR3 in amino acids: CASSQVWGAKSYEQYF. The CDR3 bases are TGCGCCAGCAGCCAAGTTTGGGGGGCCAAGTCCTACGAGCAGTACTTC.

The genes are TRBV7-2 and TRBJ1-3; TRBD1 aligns across 7 bases. V was clipped by 5 bases and J by 2 bases; unmatched bases: 3. Germline V CDR1 and CDR2: SGHTA, FQGNSA. The CDR3 loop spans 14 amino acids. CDR3 DNA: TGTGCCAGCAGCCCGGGGACAGCTGGAAACACCATATATTTT. Translation: CASSPGTAGNTIYF.

V is TRBV6-2 or TRBV6-3 and J is TRBJ2-1; no firm D call. The germline V gene encodes CDR1 MNHEY and CDR2 SVGEGT. The V gene lost 6 bases and the J gene lost 7 bases, with 31 bases spanning the gap. This CDR3 spans 19 amino acids. CDR3 sequence (DNA): TGTGCCAGCAGCCCTCAATTGGATCGCGGCATGTCCGTGATTAATGAGCAGTTCTTC. It encodes CASSPQLDRGMSVINEQFF.

This clonotype appeared a few times. J is TRBJ1-1 and V is TRBV7-6; D remains unclear. The CDR3 consists of 13 residues. CDR1 is SGHVS, CDR2 FNYEAQ, per germline. Deletions cut 1 base from V and 5 bases from J, with 8 bases between. CDR3 protein: CASSLVSGTEAFF. For the CDR3, the DNA is TGTGCCAGCAGCTTAGTTAGCGGGACTGAAGCTTTCTTT. Drawing the rest from reference TRBV7-6 and TRBJ1-1, the complete variable domain is GAGVSQSPRYKVTKRGQDVALRCDPISGHVSLYWYRQALGQGPEFLTYFNYEAQQDKSGLPNDRFSAERPEGSISTLTIQRTEQRDSAMYRCASSLVSGTEAFFGQGTRLTVV.

V gene TRBV3-1 combines with J gene TRBJ1-3, with D maybe TRBD1 (5 bases). The germline gives CDR1 LGHDT, CDR2 YNNKEL (reference sequence). This CDR3 has 15 residues. V was pared by 6 bases and J by 6 bases, with 18 bases between. The DNA for the CDR3 is TGTGCCAGCAGACCAGAGGTGGCGGGGACAAACACCATATATTTT. The encoded protein is CASRPEVAGTNTIYF.

This clonotype was found a few times. The chain has TRBV7-2 and TRBJ2-1; D possibly corresponds to TRBD2 (6 bases). V lost 4 bases and J lost 10, with 23 bases in between. The germline V gene has CDR1 SGHTA and CDR2 FQGNSA. This CDR3 comprises 16 residues. The CDR3 region is CASSSPADGGTSEQFF. The DNA of the CDR3 is TGTGCCAGCAGCTCCCCGGCGGACGGGGGAACGAGCGAGCAGTTCTTC.

There are a few counts of this clonotype. V usage is TRBV6-6 and J usage is TRBJ1-4; D not resolved. Germline values: CDR1 MNHNY, CDR2 SVGAGI (reference sequence). The CDR3 has 17 amino acids. V dropped 2 bases and J dropped 3 bases, with 16 bases sitting between them. CDR3 nucleotides: TGTGCCAGCAGTTACGCACCGATGACTCTCGCTAATGAAAAACTGTTTTTT. Amino acid sequence: CASSYAPMTLANEKLFF.

This clonotype was recorded once. V is TRBV4-1 and J is TRBJ1-1; a weak D match, TRBD1 (6 bases). This CDR3 region has 15 residues. Trimming took off 0 bases at V and 7 bases at J, with 15 bases between the two ends. Germline values: CDR1 MGHRA, CDR2 YSYEKL. DNA for the CDR3: TGCGCCAGCAGCCAAGATAGGCAGGGGAGGGTTGAAGCTTTCTTT. It specifies CASSQDRQGRVEAFF.

This clonotype came up a few times. The chain links TRBV7-2 to TRBJ1-5; TRBD1 aligns across 9 bases. The CDR3 sequence is 15 residues long. The germline gives CDR1 SGHTA, CDR2 FQGNSA. The V and J ends lost 4 bases and 2 bases, in that order; junction bases with no gene match: 3. The CDR3 region is CASSSQGAGNQPQHF. The CDR3 DNA sequence: TGTGCCAGCAGCTCACAGGGGGCCGGCAATCAGCCCCAGCATTTT.

In this sample, this clonotype turned up many times. The V gene is TRBV4-3, the J gene TRBJ1-1; unclear D gene. The CDR3 sequence is 16 residues long. V shed 0 bases and J shed 11 bases, with 22 bases lying between them. Germline V gene sequence: CDR1 LGHNA, CDR2 YSLEER. Here the CDR3 DNA reads TGCGCCAGCAGCCAAGACAGTGAAGCGGCAATCAAATGGGCTTTCTTT. Its translation: CASSQDSEAAIKWAFF.

This clonotype was recorded a few times. The chain is built from TRBV7-8 and TRBJ1-3; no firm D call. The CDR3 is 17 amino acids. The V gene lost 5 bases and the J gene lost 8 bases, with 25 bases spanning the gap. Germline loops: CDR1 SGHVS, CDR2 FQNEAQ. DNA for the CDR3: TGTGCCAGCAGCGGAGTGGACGTGAACCTTCTCTCTGACACCATATATTTT. Translating gives CASSGVDVNLLSDTIYF.

This clonotype has more than one count but fewer than ten. J is TRBJ2-5 and V is TRBV7-6; D gene unclear. The CDR3 consists of 12 residues. V was shortened by 8 bases and J by 1 base, with 8 bases between the two germline ends. Looked up from germline, CDR1 is SGHVS and CDR2 is FNYEAQ. CDR3 bases: TGTGCCAGCGACGGGTTCCAAGAGACCCAGTACTTC. This gives the protein CASDGFQETQYF.

The rearrangement joins TRBV12-5 to TRBJ2-1; tentative D call: TRBD1 (6 bases). CDR1 and CDR2 from the germline V gene are LGHNT and FRNRAP. V was trimmed by 1 base and J by 8 bases, leaving 15 bases between them. This CDR3 spans 15 amino acids. CDR3 residues: CASGLAAGVGDEQFF. The CDR3 coding sequence is TGTGCTAGTGGTTTGGCTGCAGGGGTTGGGGATGAGCAGTTCTTC.

The J gene is TRBJ2-6, the V gene TRBV19, with 7 bases aligning to TRBD1. CDR3 length equals 16 residues. V gave up 4 bases and J gave up 4 bases; unmatched junction bases: 7. Germline CDR1 reads LNHDA; CDR2 reads SQIVND (reference sequence). CDR3 in amino acids: CASSNQGVGGANVLTF. The CDR3 nucleotides read TGTGCCAGTAGTAACCAGGGGGTAGGCGGGGCCAACGTCCTGACTTTC.

This chain links TRBV19 with TRBJ2-1; maybe TRBD1 (6 bases). V was clipped by 8 bases and J by 10 bases, with 24 bases between them. Germline values: CDR1 LNHDA, CDR2 SQIVND (reference sequence). The CDR3 loop spans 15 amino acids. The CDR3 loop reads CASSSSGELPGEQFF. CDR3 sequence (DNA): TGTGCCAGTTCATCCTCAGGGGAGCTTCCTGGAGAGCAGTTCTTC.

This rearrangement joins TRBV7-2 to TRBJ2-7, with 11 bases lining up with TRBD2. The trim removed 5 bases at V and 2 bases at J, leaving 5 bases unmatched. This CDR3 spans 15 amino acids. The germline V gene encodes CDR1 SGHTA and CDR2 FQGNSA. Here the CDR3 DNA reads TGTGCCAGCAGCCAACTAGCGGGAGAACCCTACGAGCAGTACTTC. This translates into CASSQLAGEPYEQYF.

The count of this clonotype is one. This chain connects TRBV6-2 or TRBV6-3 to TRBJ1-1; TRBD1 matches 7 bases. After removal of 5 bases from V and 0 bases from J, the junction contained 6 bases not matched to a gene. This CDR3 spans 15 amino acids. Per the germline V gene, CDR1 is MNHEY and CDR2 is SVGEGT. Here the CDR3 reads CASSTRGQLNTEAFF. CDR3 in DNA: TGTGCCAGCAGTACGCGGGGACAGCTGAACACTGAAGCTTTCTTT.

This clonotype came up a few times. J is TRBJ1-1 and V is TRBV29-1; perhaps TRBD1 as D (5 bases). The CDR3 totals 12 residues. Germline CDR1 and CDR2: SQVTM and ANQGSEA. Trimming took 7 bases from V and 5 from J, leaving 14 bases between them. The CDR3 region is CSAAREGTEAFF. The CDR3 nucleotides are TGCAGCGCCGCCCGGGAGGGGACTGAAGCTTTCTTT.

The V call is TRBV12-3 or TRBV12-4, the J call TRBJ1-2, with TRBD1 identical over 8 bases. Trimming took 3 bases from V and 7 from J; bases not matched to a gene: 10. CDR3 length: 15 amino acids. CDR3 amino acids: CASSLDRVGFGGYTF. The CDR3, as DNA: TGTGCCAGCAGTTTGGACAGGGTTGGCTTTGGTGGCTACACCTTC.